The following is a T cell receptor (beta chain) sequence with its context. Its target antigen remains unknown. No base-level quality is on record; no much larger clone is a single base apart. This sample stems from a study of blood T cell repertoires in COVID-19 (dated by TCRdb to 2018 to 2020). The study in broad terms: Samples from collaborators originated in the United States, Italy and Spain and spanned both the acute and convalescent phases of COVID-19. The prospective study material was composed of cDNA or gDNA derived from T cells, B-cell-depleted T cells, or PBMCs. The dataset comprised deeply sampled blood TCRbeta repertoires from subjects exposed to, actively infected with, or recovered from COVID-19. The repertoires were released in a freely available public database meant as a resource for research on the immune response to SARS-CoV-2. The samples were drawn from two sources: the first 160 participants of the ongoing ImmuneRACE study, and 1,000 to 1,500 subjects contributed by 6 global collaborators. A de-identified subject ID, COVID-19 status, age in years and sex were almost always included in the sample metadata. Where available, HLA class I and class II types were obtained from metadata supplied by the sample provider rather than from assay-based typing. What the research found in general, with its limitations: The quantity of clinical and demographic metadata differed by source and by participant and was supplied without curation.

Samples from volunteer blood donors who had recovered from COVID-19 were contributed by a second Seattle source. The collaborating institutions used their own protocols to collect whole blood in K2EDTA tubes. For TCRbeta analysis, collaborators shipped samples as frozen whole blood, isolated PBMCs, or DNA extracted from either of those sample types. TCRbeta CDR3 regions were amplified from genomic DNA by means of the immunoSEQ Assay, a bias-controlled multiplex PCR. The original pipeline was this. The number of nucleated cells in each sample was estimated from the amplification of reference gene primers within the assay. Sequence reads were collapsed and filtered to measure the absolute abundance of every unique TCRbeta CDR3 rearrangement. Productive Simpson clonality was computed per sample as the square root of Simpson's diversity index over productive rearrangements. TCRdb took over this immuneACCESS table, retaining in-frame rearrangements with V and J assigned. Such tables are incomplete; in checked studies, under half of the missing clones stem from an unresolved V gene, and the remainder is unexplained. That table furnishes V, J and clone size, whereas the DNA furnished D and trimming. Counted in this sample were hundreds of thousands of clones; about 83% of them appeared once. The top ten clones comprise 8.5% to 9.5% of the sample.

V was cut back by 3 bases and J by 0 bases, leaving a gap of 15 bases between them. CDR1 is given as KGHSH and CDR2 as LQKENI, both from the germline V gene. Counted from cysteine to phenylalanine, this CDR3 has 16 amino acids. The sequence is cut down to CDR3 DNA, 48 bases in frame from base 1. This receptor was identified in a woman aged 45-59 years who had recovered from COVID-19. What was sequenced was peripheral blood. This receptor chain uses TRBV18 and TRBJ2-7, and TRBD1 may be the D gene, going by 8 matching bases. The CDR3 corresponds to CASSPIQGGNSYEQYF. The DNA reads TGTGCCAGCTCACCCATACAGGGGGGGAACTCCTACGAGCAGTACTTC.